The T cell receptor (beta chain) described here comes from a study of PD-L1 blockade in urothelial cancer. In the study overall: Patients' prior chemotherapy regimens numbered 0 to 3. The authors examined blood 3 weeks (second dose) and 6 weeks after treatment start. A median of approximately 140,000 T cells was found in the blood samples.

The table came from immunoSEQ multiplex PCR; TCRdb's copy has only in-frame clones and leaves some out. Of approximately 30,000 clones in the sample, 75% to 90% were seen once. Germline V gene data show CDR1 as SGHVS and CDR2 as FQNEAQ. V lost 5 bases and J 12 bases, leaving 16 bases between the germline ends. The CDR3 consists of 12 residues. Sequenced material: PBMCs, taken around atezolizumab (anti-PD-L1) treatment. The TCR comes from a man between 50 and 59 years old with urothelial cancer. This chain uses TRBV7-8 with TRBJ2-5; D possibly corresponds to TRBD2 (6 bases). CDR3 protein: CASSDSGGTEYF. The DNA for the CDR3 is TGTGCCAGCAGCGACTCCGGGGGAACTGAGTACTTC. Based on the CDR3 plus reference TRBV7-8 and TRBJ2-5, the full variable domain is GAGVSQSPRYKVAKRGQDVALRCDPISGHVSLFWYQQALGQGPEFLTYFQNEAQLDKSGLPSDRFFAERPEGSVSTLKIQRTQQEDSAVYLCASSDSGGTEYFGPGTRLLVL.